A selection of T cell receptor beta chains follows, all from one sample in a study of shared clonotypes between healthy human individuals. Assay used: immunoSEQ multiplex PCR; TCRdb lists only in-frame clones, some missing. The sample holds some 2,400,000 clones, approximately 96% seen once. The sequenced material came from naive CD4+ T cells sorted from blood. The receptors come from a man aged 18 to 29 in good health. Both conserved end residues are part of each CDR3. The D gene is left open where the match is weak. The size of a clone is reported for some rows only, either as once, few or many, or as a class for expanded clones.

j_call | d_call | v_call | clone_size | cdr3_aa | cdr3_nt
TRBJ2-2 | - | TRBV2 | - | CASRGEIGELFF | TGTGCCAGCAGAGGGGAAATCGGGGAGCTGTTTTTT
TRBJ2-5 | - | TRBV4-1 | - | CASSHPTRDQETQYF | TGCGCCAGCAGCCACCCTACCAGAGACCAAGAGACCCAGTACTTC
TRBJ1-4 | - | TRBV4-3 | - | CASSQDKRGYEKLFF | TGCGCCAGCAGCCAAGATAAACGAGGGTACGAAAAACTGTTTTTT
TRBJ2-7 | - | TRBV30 | - | CAWIRAYEQYF | TGTGCCTGGATACGGGCATACGAGCAGTACTTC
TRBJ2-2 | TRBD1 | TRBV30 | - | CAWSVDRGLTGELFF | TGTGCCTGGAGTGTAGACAGGGGGCTCACCGGGGAGCTGTTTTTT
TRBJ2-2 | - | TRBV5-5 | once | CASSPKGTDYTGELFF | TGTGCCAGCAGTCCAAAAGGGACGGATTACACCGGGGAGCTGTTTTTT
TRBJ1-1 | - | TRBV30 | - | CASGRRNTEAFF | TGTGCCTCGGGTAGGAGGAACACTGAAGCTTTCTTT
TRBJ2-1 | TRBD2 | TRBV10-3 | - | CAISDSAGGSSYNEQFF | TGTGCCATCAGTGACTCAGCGGGAGGGAGCTCCTACAATGAGCAGTTCTTC
TRBJ2-6 | - | TRBV30 | - | CAWSRGFSGANVLTF | TGTGCCTGGAGCAGGGGATTCTCTGGGGCCAACGTCCTGACTTTC
TRBJ2-2 | - | TRBV28 | - | CASRLRLTGELFF | TGTGCCAGCAGACTCAGGCTCACCGGGGAGCTGTTTTTT
TRBJ2-3 | - | TRBV28 | - | CASSLLFGTRTF | TGTGCCAGCAGTCTACTTTTCGGGACCAGGACTTTT
TRBJ2-5 | - | TRBV15 | once | CATEGLQETQYF | TGTGCCACCGAGGGCCTTCAAGAGACCCAGTACTTC
TRBJ1-1 | TRBD1 | TRBV5-1 | - | CASSGQGGHTEAFF | TGCGCCAGCAGCGGACAGGGGGGCCACACTGAAGCTTTCTTT
TRBJ1-3 | TRBD1 | TRBV6-6 | - | CASSYTQGAGNTIYF | TGTGCCAGCAGTTATACTCAGGGGGCTGGAAACACCATATATTTT
TRBJ1-1 | - | TRBV6-6 | - | CASSTDQGREAFF | TGTGCCAGCAGTACAGACCAGGGACGTGAAGCTTTCTTT
TRBJ2-7 | TRBD1 | TRBV7-9 | - | CASSLGSGQAGEQYF | TGTGCCAGCAGCTTAGGGTCGGGACAGGCGGGCGAGCAGTACTTC
TRBJ1-2 | - | TRBV6-6 | once | CASSYTPRVAYGYTF | TGTGCCAGCAGTTACACTCCCAGGGTTGCCTATGGCTACACCTTC
TRBJ1-2 | - | TRBV30 | - | CAWTRSSGYTF | TGTGCCTGGACCAGGTCATCCGGCTACACCTTC
TRBJ2-7 | - | TRBV7-2 | - | CASSPEVSYEQYF | TGTGCCAGCAGCCCGGAGGTGAGCTACGAGCAGTACTTC
TRBJ2-1 | - | TRBV11-2 | once | CASSLDVEQFF | TGTGCCAGCAGCTTGGACGTAGAGCAGTTCTTC
TRBJ2-3 | TRBD2 | TRBV9 | - | CASSERGTSGPTDTQYF | TGTGCCAGCAGCGAGAGGGGGACTAGCGGGCCAACAGATACGCAGTATTTT
TRBJ1-2 | - | TRBV5-1 | - | CASRRGADYGYTF | TGCGCCAGCAGAAGGGGGGCCGACTATGGCTACACCTTC
TRBJ2-5 | - | TRBV9 | - | CASTPKYF | TGTGCCAGCACCCCGAAGTACTTC
TRBJ2-1 | TRBD1 | TRBV9 | - | CASSVVGQAYNEQFF | TGTGCCAGCAGCGTAGTGGGACAGGCTTACAATGAGCAGTTCTTC
TRBJ2-3 | - | TRBV18 | - | CASSPLVGTDTQYF | TGTGCCAGCTCACCCCTCGTAGGGACAGATACGCAGTATTTT
TRBJ2-3 | - | TRBV2 | - | CASSLVDTQYF | TGTGCCAGCAGTTTAGTAGATACGCAGTATTTT
TRBJ2-1 | TRBD2 | TRBV11-2 | - | CASSLDIPTSGRAFNEQFF | TGTGCCAGCAGCTTAGATATACCGACTAGCGGGAGGGCATTTAATGAGCAGTTCTTC
TRBJ2-2 | - | TRBV30 | - | CAWSRWAGGTGELFF | TGTGCCTGGAGTAGGTGGGCAGGGGGGACCGGGGAGCTGTTTTTT
TRBJ2-6 | - | TRBV29-1 | - | CSVSGSGANVLTF | TGCAGCGTTAGCGGCTCTGGGGCCAACGTCCTGACTTTC
TRBJ1-1 | - | TRBV4-1 | - | CASRGVDRLNTEAFF | TGCGCCAGCAGAGGTGTAGACAGGTTGAACACTGAAGCTTTCTTT
TRBJ1-5 | - | TRBV6-6 | - | CASHGAQARNQPQHF | TGTGCCAGCCACGGGGCACAGGCGAGGAATCAGCCCCAGCATTTT
TRBJ1-6 | - | TRBV18 | few | CASSPERNTLHF | TGTGCCAGCTCACCCGAGCGTAACACCCTCCACTTT